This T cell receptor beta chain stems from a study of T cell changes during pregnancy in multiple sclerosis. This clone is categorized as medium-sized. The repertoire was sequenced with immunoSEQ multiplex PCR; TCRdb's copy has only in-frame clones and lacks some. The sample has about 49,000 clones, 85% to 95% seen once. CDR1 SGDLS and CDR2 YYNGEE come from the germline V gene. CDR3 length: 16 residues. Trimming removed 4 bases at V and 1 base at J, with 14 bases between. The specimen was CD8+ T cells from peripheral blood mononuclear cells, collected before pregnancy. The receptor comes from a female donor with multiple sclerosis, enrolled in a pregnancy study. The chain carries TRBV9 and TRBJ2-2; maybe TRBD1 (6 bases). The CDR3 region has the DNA TGTGCCAGCAGCCCGAGGACAGCCGGGAACACCGGGGAGCTGTTTTTT. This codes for CASSPRTAGNTGELFF.